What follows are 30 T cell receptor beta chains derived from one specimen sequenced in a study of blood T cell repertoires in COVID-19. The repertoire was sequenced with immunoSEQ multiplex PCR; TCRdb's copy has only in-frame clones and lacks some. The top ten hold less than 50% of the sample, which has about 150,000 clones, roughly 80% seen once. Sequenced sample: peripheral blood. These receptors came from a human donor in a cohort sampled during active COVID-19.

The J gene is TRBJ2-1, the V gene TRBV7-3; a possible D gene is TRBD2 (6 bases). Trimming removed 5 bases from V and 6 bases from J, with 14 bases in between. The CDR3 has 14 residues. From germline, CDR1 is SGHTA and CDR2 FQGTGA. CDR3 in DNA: TGTGCCAGCAGCGGTGGGGAGGCCACCAATGAGCAGTTCTTC. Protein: CASSGGEATNEQFF.

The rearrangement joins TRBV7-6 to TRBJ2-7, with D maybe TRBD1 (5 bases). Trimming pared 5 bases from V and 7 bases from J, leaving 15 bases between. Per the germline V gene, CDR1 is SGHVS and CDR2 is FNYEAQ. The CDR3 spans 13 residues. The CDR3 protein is CASSRSRVGEQYF. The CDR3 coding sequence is TGTGCCAGCAGCCGAAGCAGGGTTGGAGAGCAGTACTTC.

CDR3 DNA: TGTGCCAGCAGCTTGGCAGGGGGCAGGGAAAAACTGTTTTTT. Translating gives CASSLAGGREKLFF. The chain recombines TRBV5-6 with TRBJ1-4; TRBD1 matches 8 bases. The CDR3 has 14 amino acids. The germline gives CDR1 SGHDT, CDR2 YYEEEE. J was trimmed by 8 bases and V by 0 bases; bases with no gene match: 3.

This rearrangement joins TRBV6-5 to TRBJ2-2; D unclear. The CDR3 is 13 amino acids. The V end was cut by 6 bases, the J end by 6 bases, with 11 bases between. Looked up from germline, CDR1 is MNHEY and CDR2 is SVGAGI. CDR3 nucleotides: TGTGCCAGCAGGCCACTAAAGGCCGGGGAGCTGTTTTTT. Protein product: CASRPLKAGELFF.

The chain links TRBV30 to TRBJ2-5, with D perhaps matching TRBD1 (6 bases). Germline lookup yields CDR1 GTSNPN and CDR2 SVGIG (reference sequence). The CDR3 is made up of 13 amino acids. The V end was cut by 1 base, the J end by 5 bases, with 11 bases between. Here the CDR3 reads CAWSGGHGETQYF. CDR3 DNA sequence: TGTGCCTGGAGTGGGGGGCACGGGGAGACCCAGTACTTC.

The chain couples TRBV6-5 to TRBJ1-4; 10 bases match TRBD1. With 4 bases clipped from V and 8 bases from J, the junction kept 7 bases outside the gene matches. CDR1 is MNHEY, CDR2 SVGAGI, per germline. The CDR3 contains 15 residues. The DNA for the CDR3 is TGTGCCAGCAGTTCTTGGGACAGGGGAATGGAAAAACTGTTTTTT. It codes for CASSSWDRGMEKLFF.

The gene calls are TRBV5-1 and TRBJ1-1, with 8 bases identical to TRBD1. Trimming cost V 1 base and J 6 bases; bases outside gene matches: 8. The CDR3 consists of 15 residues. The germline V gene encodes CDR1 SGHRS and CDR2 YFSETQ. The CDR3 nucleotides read TGCGCCAGCAGCTTGACAGGGGGAGGTAGCCCTGAAGCTTTCTTT. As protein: CASSLTGGGSPEAFF.

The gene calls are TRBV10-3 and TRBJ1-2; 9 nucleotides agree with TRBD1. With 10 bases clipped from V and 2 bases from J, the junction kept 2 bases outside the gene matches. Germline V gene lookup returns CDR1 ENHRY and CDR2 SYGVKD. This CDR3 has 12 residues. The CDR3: CATGTGNYGYTF. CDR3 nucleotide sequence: TGTGCCACCGGGACAGGGAACTATGGCTACACCTTC.

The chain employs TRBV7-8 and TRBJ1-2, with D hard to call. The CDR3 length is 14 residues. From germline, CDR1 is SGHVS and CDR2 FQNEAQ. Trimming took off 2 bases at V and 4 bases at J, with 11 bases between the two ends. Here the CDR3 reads CASSLTSGPYGYTF. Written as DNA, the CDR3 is TGTGCCAGCAGCTTAACCAGTGGCCCCTATGGCTACACCTTC.

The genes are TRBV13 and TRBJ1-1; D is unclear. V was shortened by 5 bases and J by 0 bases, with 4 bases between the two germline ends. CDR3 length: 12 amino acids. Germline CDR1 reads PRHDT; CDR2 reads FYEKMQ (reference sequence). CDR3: CASSPVNTEAFF. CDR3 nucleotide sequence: TGTGCCAGCAGCCCGGTGAACACTGAAGCTTTCTTT.

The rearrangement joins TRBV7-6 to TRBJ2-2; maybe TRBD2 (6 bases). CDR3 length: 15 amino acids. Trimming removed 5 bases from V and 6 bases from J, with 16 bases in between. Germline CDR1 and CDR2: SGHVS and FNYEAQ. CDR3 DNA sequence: TGTGCCAGCAGCCCCTCGGGGGTTACGGCCGGGGAGCTGTTTTTT. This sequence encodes CASSPSGVTAGELFF. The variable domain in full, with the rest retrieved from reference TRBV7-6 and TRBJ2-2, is GAGVSQSPRYKVTKRGQDVALRCDPISGHVSLYWYRQALGQGPEFLTYFNYEAQQDKSGLPNDRFSAERPEGSISTLTIQRTEQRDSAMYRCASSPSGVTAGELFFGEGSRLTVL.

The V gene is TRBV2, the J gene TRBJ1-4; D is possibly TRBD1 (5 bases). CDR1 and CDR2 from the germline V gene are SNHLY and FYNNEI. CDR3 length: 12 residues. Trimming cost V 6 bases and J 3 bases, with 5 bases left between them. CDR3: CASRQANEKLFF. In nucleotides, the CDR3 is TGTGCCAGCAGACAGGCTAATGAAAAACTGTTTTTT.

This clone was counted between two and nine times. In nucleotides, the CDR3 is TGTGCCAGCAGCCAAGCACTTAACTATGGCTACACCTTC. The encoded protein is CASSQALNYGYTF. This chain uses TRBV3-1 (or the pseudogene TRBV3-2) with TRBJ1-2; D call uncertain. Germline V lookup: CDR1 LGHDT, CDR2 YNNKEL (reference sequence). Trimming took off 1 base at V and 1 base at J, with 4 bases between the two ends. The CDR3 contains 13 residues.

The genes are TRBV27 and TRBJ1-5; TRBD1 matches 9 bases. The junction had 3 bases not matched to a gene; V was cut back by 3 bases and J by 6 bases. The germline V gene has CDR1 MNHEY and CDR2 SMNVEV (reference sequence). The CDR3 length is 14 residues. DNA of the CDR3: TGTGCCAGCAGTTTCGGGACAGGGAGTCAGCCCCAGCATTTT. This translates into CASSFGTGSQPQHF.

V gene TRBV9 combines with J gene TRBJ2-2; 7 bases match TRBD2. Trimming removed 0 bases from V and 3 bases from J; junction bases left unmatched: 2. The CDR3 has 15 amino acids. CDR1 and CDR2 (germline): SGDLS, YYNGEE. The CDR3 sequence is CASSVGRGDTGELFF. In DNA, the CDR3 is TGTGCCAGCAGCGTAGGACGGGGGGACACCGGGGAGCTGTTTTTT.

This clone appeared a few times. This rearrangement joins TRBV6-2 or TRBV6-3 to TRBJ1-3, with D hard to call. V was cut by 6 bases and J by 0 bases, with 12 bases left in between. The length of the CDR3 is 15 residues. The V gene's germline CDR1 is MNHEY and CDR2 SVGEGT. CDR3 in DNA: TGTGCCAGCAGCTGGAGAGGTAGCTCTGGAAACACCATATATTTT. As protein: CASSWRGSSGNTIYF.

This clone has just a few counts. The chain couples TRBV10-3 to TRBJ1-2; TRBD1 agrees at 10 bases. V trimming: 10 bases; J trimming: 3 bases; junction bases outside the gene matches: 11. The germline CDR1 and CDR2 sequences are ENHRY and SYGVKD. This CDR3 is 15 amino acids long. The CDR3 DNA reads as TGTGCCACTAAAAGACAGGGGGCACGGGACTATGGCTACACCTTC. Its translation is CATKRQGARDYGYTF.

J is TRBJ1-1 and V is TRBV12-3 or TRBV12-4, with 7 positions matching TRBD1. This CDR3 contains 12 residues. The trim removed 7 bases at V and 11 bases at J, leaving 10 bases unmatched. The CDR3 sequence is CASTYTGVEAFF. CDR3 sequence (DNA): TGTGCCAGCACGTACACAGGGGTTGAGGCTTTCTTT.

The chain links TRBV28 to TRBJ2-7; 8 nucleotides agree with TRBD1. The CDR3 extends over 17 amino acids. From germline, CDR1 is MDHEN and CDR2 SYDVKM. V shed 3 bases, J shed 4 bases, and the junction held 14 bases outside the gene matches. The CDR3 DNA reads TGTGCCAGCAGTTTGACTTTGATCGGGACAGGTGATTACGAGCAGTACTTC. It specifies CASSLTLIGTGDYEQYF.

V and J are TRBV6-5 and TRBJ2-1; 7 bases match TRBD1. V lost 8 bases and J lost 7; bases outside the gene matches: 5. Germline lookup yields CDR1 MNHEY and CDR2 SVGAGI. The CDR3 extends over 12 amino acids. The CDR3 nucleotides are TGTGCCAGCGGCTTGGGACAGAATGAGCAGTTCTTC. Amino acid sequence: CASGLGQNEQFF.

In DNA, the CDR3 is TGTGCCAGCAGCTTAGCGGCTGAATATGGCTACACCTTC. Translated: CASSLAAEYGYTF. The chain is built from TRBV7-2 and TRBJ1-2, with D hard to call. CDR1 and CDR2 from the germline V gene are SGHTA and FQGNSA. This CDR3 contains 13 residues. The V and J ends lost 0 bases and 5 bases respectively, with 7 bases between them.

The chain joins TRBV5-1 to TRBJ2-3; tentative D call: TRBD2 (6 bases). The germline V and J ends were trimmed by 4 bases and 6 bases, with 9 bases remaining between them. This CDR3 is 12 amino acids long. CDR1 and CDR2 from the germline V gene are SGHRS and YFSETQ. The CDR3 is CASSGDFDTQYF. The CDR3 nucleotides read TGCGCCAGCAGCGGGGACTTTGATACGCAGTATTTT.

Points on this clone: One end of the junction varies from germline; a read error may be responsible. CDR3 sequence (DNA): TGTGCCAGCAATGAAAGGGGTGGCACCGGGGAGCTGTTTTTT. Translation gives CASNERGGTGELFF. The chain recombines TRBV6-1 with TRBJ2-2; D perhaps matches TRBD1 (5 bases). The CDR3 consists of 14 residues. Looked up from germline, CDR1 is MNHNS and CDR2 is SASEGT.

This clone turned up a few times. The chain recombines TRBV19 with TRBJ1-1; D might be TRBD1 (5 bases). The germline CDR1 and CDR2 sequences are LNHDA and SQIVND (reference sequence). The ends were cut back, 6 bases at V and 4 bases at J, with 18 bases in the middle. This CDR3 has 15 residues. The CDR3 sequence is CASRSGAGVSTEAFF. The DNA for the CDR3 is TGTGCCAGTAGATCGGGAGCGGGGGTTAGCACTGAAGCTTTCTTT.

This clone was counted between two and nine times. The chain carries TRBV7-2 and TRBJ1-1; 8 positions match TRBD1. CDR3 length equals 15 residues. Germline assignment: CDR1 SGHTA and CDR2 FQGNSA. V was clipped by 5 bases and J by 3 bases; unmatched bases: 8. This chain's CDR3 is CASSMRAGGDTEAFF. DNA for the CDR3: TGTGCCAGCAGCATGCGGGCAGGGGGCGACACTGAAGCTTTCTTT.

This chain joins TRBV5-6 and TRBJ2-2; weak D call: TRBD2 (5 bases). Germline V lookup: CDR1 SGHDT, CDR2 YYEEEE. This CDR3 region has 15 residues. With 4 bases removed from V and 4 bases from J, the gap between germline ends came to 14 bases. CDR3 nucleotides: TGTGCCAGCAGCCCACCCCCCACTAGCACCGGGGAGCTGTTTTTT. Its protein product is CASSPPPTSTGELFF.

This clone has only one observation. The CDR3 protein is CASSQTGNTEAFF. CDR3 coding DNA: TGCGCCAGCAGCCAAACCGGGAACACTGAAGCTTTCTTT. The chain combines TRBV4-3 with TRBJ1-1; D is uncertain. Germline CDR1 LGHNA, CDR2 YSLEER. Trimming took off 2 bases at V and 1 base at J, with 5 bases between the two ends. CDR3 size: 13 residues.

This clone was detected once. The CDR3 sequence is CSAPDYGYTF. The CDR3 DNA reads as TGCAGTGCCCCGGACTATGGCTACACCTTC. The gene calls are TRBV20-1 and TRBJ1-2; unclear D gene. There are 10 residues in the CDR3. The V end lost 6 bases, the J end lost 3 bases, and 5 bases lay between the germline ends. Germline values: CDR1 DFQATT, CDR2 SNEGSKA (reference sequence).

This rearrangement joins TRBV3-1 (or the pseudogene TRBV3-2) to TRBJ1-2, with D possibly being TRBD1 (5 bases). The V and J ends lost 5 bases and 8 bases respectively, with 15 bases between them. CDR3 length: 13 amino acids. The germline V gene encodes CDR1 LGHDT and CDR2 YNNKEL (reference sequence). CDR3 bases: TGTGCCAGCAGCACCGTCGGGGGGAAAGGCTACACCTTC. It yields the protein CASSTVGGKGYTF.

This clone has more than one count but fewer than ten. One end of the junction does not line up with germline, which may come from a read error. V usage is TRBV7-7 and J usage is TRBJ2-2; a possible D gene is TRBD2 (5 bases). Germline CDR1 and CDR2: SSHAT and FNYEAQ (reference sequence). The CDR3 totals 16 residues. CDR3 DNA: TGTGCTAGCAGCCCGGGCCGGTTGGTGAGGGCCGGGGAGCTGTTTTTT. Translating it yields CASSPGRLVRAGELFF.